These 28 T cell receptor beta chains originate from one sample sequenced in a study of CD8+ T cells in alopecia areata. Described treatment: oral pan-JAK inhibitor, 5-10 mg twice daily. In each case, RNA was isolated and then reverse transcribed into cDNA as the sequencing template. Assay: immunoSEQ multiplex PCR; the TCRdb copy retains only in-frame clones and omits some. The sample lists around 180,000 clones, 60% occurring once. The sequences come from CD4+ T cells sorted from blood, collected at week 24, from a patient treated with tofacitinib. The receptors here all came from a human donor with alopecia areata.

This clone was observed a single time. The V gene is TRBV5-6, the J gene TRBJ2-7; 7 bases map to TRBD1. In germline, CDR1 is SGHDT, CDR2 YYEEEE. The CDR3 totals 13 residues. The V gene end was trimmed by 4 bases and the J gene end by 4 bases; junction bases not matched to a gene: 5. The CDR3 loop is CASSRQGAYEQYF. CDR3 sequence (DNA): TGTGCCAGCAGCCGACAGGGAGCATACGAGCAGTACTTC.

The gene calls are TRBV20-1 and TRBJ2-7; the D is unclear. The CDR3 is made up of 11 amino acids. Trimming removed 0 bases at V and 5 bases at J, with 5 bases between. CDR1 is DFQATT and CDR2 is SNEGSKA in the germline V gene (reference sequence). The CDR3 here is CSARDLHEQYF. The CDR3 DNA sequence: TGCAGTGCTAGAGACCTTCACGAGCAGTACTTC.

V is TRBV4-1 and J is TRBJ1-5; a weak D match, TRBD1 (5 bases). The CDR3 has 14 amino acids. Germline loops: CDR1 MGHRA, CDR2 YSYEKL. V was trimmed by 4 bases and J by 4 bases, leaving 11 bases between them. This chain's CDR3 is CASSPPDSNQPQHF. CDR3 in DNA: TGCGCCAGCAGCCCTCCAGACAGTAATCAGCCCCAGCATTTT.

This clone was counted many times. Here the CDR3 DNA reads TGTGCCAGCAGTGCAGACAGGGGCTACACCTTC. Protein product: CASSADRGYTF. The V and J genes are TRBV25-1 and TRBJ1-2; possible D gene TRBD1, 6 bases. Germline loops: CDR1 MGHDK, CDR2 SYGVNS. V lost 4 bases to trimming and J lost 8 bases, with 8 bases between them. This CDR3 has 11 residues.

This clone has only a few counts. The gene calls are TRBV29-1 and TRBJ2-3, with D maybe TRBD2 (6 bases). V was shortened by 5 bases and J by 0 bases, with 12 bases between the two germline ends. This CDR3 is built from 14 residues. The V gene's germline CDR1 is SQVTM and CDR2 ANQGSEA. CDR3 residues: CSVQWRESTDTQYF. The CDR3 bases are TGCAGCGTTCAATGGCGGGAAAGCACAGATACGCAGTATTTT.

J is TRBJ1-5 and V is TRBV15; D is possibly TRBD1 (6 bases). The CDR3 loop spans 16 amino acids. Germline V gene lookup returns CDR1 LNHNV and CDR2 YYDKDF (reference sequence). With 0 bases removed from V and 1 base from J, the gap between germline ends came to 10 bases. CDR3 region: CATSRDWGLSNQPQHF. CDR3 nucleotides: TGTGCCACCAGCAGAGATTGGGGGCTCAGCAATCAGCCCCAGCATTTT.

The J gene is TRBJ1-1, the V gene TRBV11-2; maybe TRBD1 (6 bases). The length of the CDR3 is 14 residues. Germline V CDR1 and CDR2: SGHAT, FQNNGV. V dropped 4 bases and J dropped 2 bases, with 11 bases sitting between them. CDR3 nucleotides: TGTGCCAGCAGCTGGGACAACTTAAACACTGAAGCTTTCTTT. Translating gives CASSWDNLNTEAFF.

The V gene is TRBV10-2, the J gene TRBJ2-5, with 10 bases identical to TRBD1. V dropped 1 base and J dropped 4; count of bases not matched to a gene: 6. The CDR3 is made up of 16 amino acids. Germline values: CDR1 WSHSY, CDR2 SAAADI. This CDR3 is CASSEWTGGRGETQYF. CDR3 nucleotides: TGCGCCAGCAGTGAGTGGACAGGGGGAAGAGGAGAGACCCAGTACTTC.

This clone showed up just a few times. V and J are TRBV7-9 and TRBJ2-7, with 15 bases fitting TRBD2. Germline CDR1 reads SEHNR; CDR2 reads FQNEAQ (reference sequence). V lost 5 bases, J lost 4 bases, and 3 bases stayed unmatched. The CDR3 is 15 residues long. The CDR3 is CASSLGLAGGYEQYF. The DNA of the CDR3 is TGTGCCAGCAGCCTGGGACTAGCGGGGGGTTACGAGCAGTACTTC.

The gene calls are TRBV7-6 and TRBJ2-5; 8 bases are shared with TRBD1. Germline-derived CDR1 and CDR2 are SGHVS and FNYEAQ. The CDR3 loop spans 16 amino acids. V shed 5 bases, J shed 2 bases, and the junction held 10 bases outside the gene matches. This CDR3 is CASSRLQGAVQETQYF. DNA for the CDR3: TGTGCCAGCAGCCGACTTCAGGGGGCTGTACAAGAGACCCAGTACTTC.

The chain couples TRBV7-2 to TRBJ1-5; D gene uncertain. Trimming pared 3 bases from V and 7 bases from J, leaving 16 bases between. The CDR3 is 15 residues long. Looked up from germline, CDR1 is SGHTA and CDR2 is FQGNSA. CDR3 sequence (DNA): TGTGCCAGCAGCTTGGAAGACGGACGCTCACAGCCCCAGCATTTT. The encoded protein is CASSLEDGRSQPQHF.

V gene TRBV9 combines with J gene TRBJ1-2; D remains ambiguous. The CDR3 is made up of 15 amino acids. Trimming took 0 bases from V and 4 from J, leaving 13 bases between them. CDR1 and CDR2 from the germline V gene are SGDLS and YYNGEE. The DNA for the CDR3 is TGTGCCAGCAGCGTAGGGGTACAGTCAGCCTATGGCTACACCTTC. Translated: CASSVGVQSAYGYTF.

The chain combines TRBV7-9 with TRBJ2-4; D is perhaps TRBD2 (5 bases). V lost 4 bases, J lost 7 bases, and 14 bases lay in between. The CDR3 extends over 14 amino acids. CDR1 is SEHNR, CDR2 FQNEAQ, per germline (reference sequence). CDR3 sequence reads: CASSSPDPGNIQYF. The CDR3 nucleotides read TGTGCCAGCAGCTCACCTGACCCGGGGAACATTCAGTACTTC.

The chain combines TRBV2 with TRBJ1-1; D unresolved. V gave up 4 bases and J gave up 6 bases, with 6 bases separating them. The CDR3 is made up of 11 amino acids. In germline, CDR1 is SNHLY, CDR2 FYNNEI. CDR3: CASSVASEAFF. CDR3 in DNA: TGTGCCAGCAGTGTTGCTTCTGAAGCTTTCTTT.

The chain recombines TRBV4-3 with TRBJ1-6, with TRBD1 as a possible D gene (5 bases). This CDR3 spans 15 amino acids. V gave up 0 bases and J gave up 9 bases, with 12 bases separating them. Germline lookup yields CDR1 LGHNA and CDR2 YSLEER. Written as DNA, the CDR3 is TGCGCCAGCAGCCAAGATTCGGGGGAGGGTTCACCCCTCCACTTT. This encodes CASSQDSGEGSPLHF.

The chain has TRBV14 and TRBJ1-5, with D unclear. The length of the CDR3 is 14 residues. From germline, CDR1 is SGHDN and CDR2 FVKESK. Trimming stripped 2 bases from V and 5 bases from J, with 10 bases between. The CDR3 sequence: CASSQSSAHQPQHF. CDR3 in DNA: TGTGCCAGCAGCCAATCCTCAGCCCATCAGCCCCAGCATTTT.

Of note for this clone: Other DNA sequences from this sample encode an identical CDR3 as well. The V gene is TRBV29-1, the J gene TRBJ1-1, with D perhaps matching TRBD1 (5 bases). The V and J ends lost 6 bases and 0 bases respectively, with 11 bases between them. Germline loops: CDR1 SQVTM, CDR2 ANQGSEA. The CDR3 contains 13 residues. Here the CDR3 reads CSVRQIMNTEAFF. The CDR3 nucleotides read TGCAGCGTAAGACAGATCATGAACACTGAAGCTTTCTTT. Looking up the rest from reference TRBV29-1 and TRBJ1-1 gives the full variable domain: SAVISQKPSRDICQRGTSLTIQCQVDSQVTMMFWYRQQPGQSLTLIATANQGSEATYESGFVIDKFPISRPNLTFSTLTVSNMSPEDSSIYLCSVRQIMNTEAFFGQGTRLTVV.

As to this clone: Other nucleotide sequences in the sample specify the same CDR3. V is TRBV30 and J is TRBJ2-5; D call uncertain. Trimming removed 0 bases at V and 5 bases at J, with 4 bases between. The CDR3 loop spans 11 amino acids. Germline V gene data show CDR1 as GTSNPN and CDR2 as SVGIG (reference sequence). In DNA form, the CDR3 reads TGTGCCTGGAGTGTAGCGGAGACCCAGTACTTC. It translates to CAWSVAETQYF.

This chain uses TRBV5-1 with TRBJ2-3; 14 nucleotides match TRBD2. With 3 bases clipped from V and 2 bases from J, the junction kept 2 bases outside the gene matches. Germline loops: CDR1 SGHRS, CDR2 YFSETQ. This CDR3 comprises 16 residues. The CDR3 DNA reads as TGCGCCAGCAGCTCGGGACTAGCGGGAGACACAGATACGCAGTATTTT. Translated, it gives CASSSGLAGDTDTQYF.

This clone was found a few times. The gene calls are TRBV2 and TRBJ1-1; 9 bases match TRBD1. Germline V gene data show CDR1 as SNHLY and CDR2 as FYNNEI. The CDR3 loop spans 13 amino acids. The ends lost 2 bases at V and 11 bases at J; junction bases unmatched: 6. CDR3 in amino acids: CASSERGQGLAFF. Written as DNA, the CDR3 is TGTGCCAGCAGTGAAAGGGGACAGGGCCTGGCTTTCTTT. Full variable domain (missing parts from reference TRBV2 and TRBJ1-1): EPEVTQTPSHQVTQMGQEVILRCVPISNHLYFYWYRQILGQKVEFLVSFYNNEISEKSEIFDDQFSVERPDGSNFTLKIRSTKLEDSAMYFCASSERGQGLAFFGQGTRLTVV.

The rearrangement links TRBV7-6 to TRBJ1-2, with 8 bases lining up with TRBD1. Germline trimming cut 5 bases from V and 7 bases from J; bases unmatched to any gene: 9. This CDR3 is built from 14 residues. Germline V CDR1 and CDR2: SGHVS, FNYEAQ. CDR3 sequence (DNA): TGTGCCAGCAGCACCGGGACAGGCTCATCTGGCTACACCTTC. This encodes CASSTGTGSSGYTF. Looking up the rest from reference TRBV7-6 and TRBJ1-2 gives the full variable domain: GAGVSQSPRYKVTKRGQDVALRCDPISGHVSLYWYRQALGQGPEFLTYFNYEAQQDKSGLPNDRFSAERPEGSISTLTIQRTEQRDSAMYRCASSTGTGSSGYTFGSGTRLTVV.

The chain links TRBV5-6 to TRBJ2-7, with 9 positions matching TRBD2. Trimming removed 4 bases from V and 4 bases from J; junction bases left unmatched: 6. Germline loops: CDR1 SGHDT, CDR2 YYEEEE. The CDR3 is made up of 14 amino acids. The CDR3 is CASSGAGGRYEQYF. The DNA for the CDR3 is TGTGCCAGCAGCGGCGCGGGGGGGCGGTACGAGCAGTACTTC. Using reference TRBV5-6 and TRBJ2-7 for the parts outside the CDR3, the full variable domain is DAGVTQSPTHLIKTRGQQVTLRCSPKSGHDTVSWYQQALGQGPQFIFQYYEEEERQRGNFPDRFSGHQFPNYSSELNVNALLLGDSALYLCASSGAGGRYEQYFGPGTRLTVT.

A note on this clone: At the DNA level, this CDR3 is encoded by other sequences in the same sample as well. The chain carries TRBV30 and TRBJ1-2; 7 nucleotides align to TRBD1. The J segment lost 7 bases and the V segment lost 0 bases, leaving 2 bases of the junction unmatched. Germline CDR1 GTSNPN, CDR2 SVGIG (reference sequence). CDR3 length: 12 amino acids. The CDR3 region is CAWSVPGGGYTF. CDR3 nucleotides: TGTGCCTGGAGTGTACCAGGGGGTGGCTACACCTTC.

This clone has more than one count but fewer than ten. This specimen includes other DNA sequences encoding the same CDR3. The chain combines TRBV4-3 with TRBJ2-1; D call uncertain. The CDR3 spans 13 residues. Germline V gene lookup returns CDR1 LGHNA and CDR2 YSLEER. The V end lost 0 bases, the J end lost 6 bases, and 6 bases lay between the germline ends. The DNA for the CDR3 is TGCGCCAGCAGCCAAGAAAGAGGCAATGAGCAGTTCTTC. It encodes CASSQERGNEQFF.

In its sample, this clone was seen a few times. This chain connects TRBV7-9 to TRBJ1-1, with D uncertain. Germline CDR1 SEHNR, CDR2 FQNEAQ (reference sequence). The CDR3 length is 15 residues. The V gene lost 5 bases and the J gene lost 3 bases, with 16 bases spanning the gap. Here the CDR3 DNA reads TGTGCCAGCAGCGTTGGTGGTCCGTGGGACACTGAAGCTTTCTTT. Encoded protein: CASSVGGPWDTEAFF.

The V and J genes are TRBV5-1 and TRBJ2-3; no clear D gene. The CDR3 consists of 16 residues. Trimming pared 0 bases from V and 6 bases from J, leaving 17 bases between. Germline assignment: CDR1 SGHRS and CDR2 YFSETQ. CDR3 bases: TGCGCCAGCAGCTTGGACGGGCAGTCCGCTGGTGATACGCAGTATTTT. It encodes CASSLDGQSAGDTQYF.

This clone was seen more than once but under ten times. This rearrangement joins TRBV7-2 to TRBJ1-2; D gene uncertain. There are 15 residues in the CDR3. Trimming shortened V by 5 bases and J by 6 bases, and 19 bases separated the two germline ends. Germline-derived CDR1 and CDR2 are SGHTA and FQGNSA. The CDR3 loop reads CASSVPLSWGHGYTF. CDR3 bases: TGTGCCAGCAGCGTACCCCTGAGTTGGGGTCATGGCTACACCTTC.

The J gene is TRBJ2-6, the V gene TRBV29-1; TRBD2 agrees at 11 bases. Losses at the gene ends were 4 bases for V and 2 bases for J; bases not matched to a gene: 19. Germline CDR1 SQVTM, CDR2 ANQGSEA. The CDR3 is 21 amino acids. CDR3 sequence: CSVGGGLAGGHPWAGANVLTF. The CDR3 region has the DNA TGCAGCGTTGGGGGAGGCCTAGCGGGGGGCCACCCCTGGGCTGGGGCCAACGTCCTGACTTTC.